This TCR beta chain comes out of a study of T-cell reconstitution after alpha-beta-depleted transplantation in children. The library targeted TCRbeta and was prepared with unique molecular identifiers. A single record per CDR3 protein comes from TCRdb applying MiXCR to the PCR reads. The table lists over 400,000 distinct CDR3 sequences, over 40% of them singletons. This CDR3 has 18 amino acids. The V and J ends lost 6 bases and 2 bases, in that order; junction bases with no gene match: 14. Germline CDR1 is MGHRA and CDR2 is YSYEKL. Sequencing was performed on PBMCs, taken before TCRalphabeta/CD19-depleted stem cell transplant. The chain combines TRBV4-1 with TRBJ2-5; 11 nucleotides agree with TRBD1. The source is a girl under 10 years old with aplastic anemia, due to receive a stem cell transplant. CDR3 in amino acids: CASSRGQGAPSGQETQYF. The CDR3 nucleotides are TGCGCCAGCAGTCGAGGACAGGGGGCTCCCTCGGGGCAAGAGACCCAGTACTTC.